The 9 T cell receptor beta chains listed next were all sequenced from one sample in a study of blood T cell repertoires in COVID-19. Profiling relied on immunoSEQ multiplex PCR, and the TCRdb table lists in-frame clones only, not all of them. Here the sample spans fewer than 350,000 clones, 70% to 90% being singletons. Sequencing used peripheral blood. The receptors were gathered from a man aged 18 to 29 with active or convalescent COVID-19.

The rearrangement links TRBV6-5 to TRBJ1-2; D remains unclear. The CDR3 covers 13 residues. Per the germline V gene, CDR1 is MNHEY and CDR2 is SVGAGI. V was pared by 6 bases and J by 4 bases, with 12 bases between. The CDR3 loop is CASSPTSAYGYTF. The CDR3 DNA sequence: TGTGCCAGCAGCCCGACATCCGCCTATGGCTACACCTTC.

The chain has TRBV14 and TRBJ1-1; D not resolved. The length of the CDR3 is 12 residues. Germline CDR1 SGHDN, CDR2 FVKESK. V gave up 4 bases and J gave up 5 bases, with 8 bases separating them. CDR3 sequence: CASSPGRTEAFF. The CDR3 nucleotides read TGTGCCAGCAGCCCTGGGAGGACTGAAGCTTTCTTT. Full variable domain (missing parts from reference TRBV14 and TRBJ1-1): EAGVTQFPSHSVIEKGQTVTLRCDPISGHDNLYWYRRVMGKEIKFLLHFVKESKQDESGMPNNRFLAERTGGTYSTLKVQPAELEDSGVYFCASSPGRTEAFFGQGTRLTVV.

The CDR3 DNA reads as TGTGCCAGCAGTGAAGTAGGGGTTAACTATGGCTACACCTTC. Amino acid sequence: CASSEVGVNYGYTF. This chain joins TRBV2 and TRBJ1-2; tentative D call: TRBD1 (5 bases). This CDR3 contains 14 residues. The ends were cut back, 1 base at V and 1 base at J, with 7 bases in the middle. Germline CDR1 is SNHLY and CDR2 is FYNNEI.

The chain carries TRBV7-9 and TRBJ1-5; possibly TRBD1 for D (6 bases). The CDR3 has 13 residues. CDR1 and CDR2 from the germline V gene are SEHNR and FQNEAQ (reference sequence). Trimming removed 4 bases at V and 4 bases at J, with 8 bases between. In nucleotides, the CDR3 is TGTGCCAGCAGCTCGGGGACAAATCAGCCCCAGCATTTT. This translates into CASSSGTNQPQHF.

This clone was counted once. The chain carries TRBV5-1 and TRBJ2-1, with 12 bases identical to TRBD2. The CDR3 spans 14 residues. Germline CDR1 is SGHRS and CDR2 is YFSETQ. V shed 3 bases and J 8 bases; nucleotides not matched to a gene: 3. The CDR3 nucleotides are TGCGCCAGCAGCTCTAGCGGGGGGGAGTATGAGCAGTTCTTC. Protein: CASSSSGGEYEQFF.

J is TRBJ2-5 and V is TRBV9; 9 bases are shared with TRBD2. The CDR3 consists of 16 residues. Germline V gene data show CDR1 as SGDLS and CDR2 as YYNGEE. V shed 2 bases and J 5 bases; nucleotides not matched to a gene: 10. DNA of the CDR3: TGTGCCAGCAGCGTTAGTAGCGGGGGTAACCGGGAGACCCAGTACTTC. It translates to CASSVSSGGNRETQYF.

This clone turned up a few times. The chain is built from TRBV27 and TRBJ2-7; the D is unclear. Germline CDR1 MNHEY, CDR2 SMNVEV (reference sequence). CDR3 length: 16 amino acids. Deletions cut 2 bases from V and 0 bases from J, with 14 bases between. The CDR3 here is CASSLTLQRISYEQYF. In nucleotides, the CDR3 is TGTGCCAGCAGTTTAACGTTACAGAGAATCTCCTACGAGCAGTACTTC.

This chain links TRBV7-2 with TRBJ2-7; 9 bases line up with TRBD1. In germline, CDR1 is SGHTA, CDR2 FQGNSA. This CDR3 region has 15 residues. V dropped 3 bases and J dropped 5; count of bases not matched to a gene: 8. In DNA, the CDR3 is TGTGCCAGCAGCTTTGCCGGGACAGGGTTTAACGAGCAGTACTTC. This translates into CASSFAGTGFNEQYF.

The V and J genes are TRBV6-5 and TRBJ2-7; 7 bases fit TRBD2. Germline V gene data show CDR1 as MNHEY and CDR2 as SVGAGI. The J segment lost 0 bases and the V segment lost 4 bases, leaving 3 bases of the junction unmatched. This CDR3 has 14 residues. CDR3: CASSWGGNSYEQYF. CDR3 in DNA: TGTGCCAGCAGTTGGGGGGGGAACTCCTACGAGCAGTACTTC.